The 26 T cell receptor beta chains reported below all come from one sample, sequenced in a study of OX40 agonist ivuxolimab in advanced cancers. Assay used: immunoSEQ multiplex PCR; TCRdb lists only in-frame clones, some missing. The profile covers 49,000 or so clones, with about nine tenths appearing a single time and about 48% taken by the ten largest. The material was CD4+ or CD8+ T cells sorted from blood, obtained in a trial of the OX40 agonist ivuxolimab. All receptors come from an adult with an advanced solid tumor such as melanoma, head and neck, liver or kidney cancer.

J is TRBJ2-7 and V is TRBV5-4; possible D gene TRBD1, 7 bases. V shed 5 bases and J shed 3 bases, with 18 bases lying between them. CDR3 length: 15 amino acids. Germline assignment: CDR1 SGHNT and CDR2 YYREEE (reference sequence). The CDR3 sequence: CASSRGGTDVYEQYF. The DNA of the CDR3 is TGTGCCAGCAGTCGAGGCGGGACAGATGTCTACGAGCAGTACTTC. Variable domain in full (rest from reference TRBV5-4 and TRBJ2-7): ETGVTQSPTHLIKTRGQQVTLRCSSQSGHNTVSWYQQALGQGPQFIFQYYREEENGRGNFPPRFSGLQFPNYSSELNVNALELDDSALYLCASSRGGTDVYEQYFGPGTRLTVT.

The chain uses TRBV4-3 and TRBJ1-3; tentative D call: TRBD1 (5 bases). The V gene lost 0 bases and the J gene lost 2 bases, with 23 bases spanning the gap. The CDR3 is 20 residues long. CDR1 LGHNA and CDR2 YSLEER come from the germline V gene. As DNA, the CDR3 is TGCGCCAGCAGCCAAGAGAGGAGTTGGGGGGAGTTGAGTACTGGAAACACCATATATTTT. This gives the protein CASSQERSWGELSTGNTIYF.

The chain links TRBV4-1 to TRBJ2-7; 16 bases are shared with TRBD2. V was clipped by 6 bases and J by 2 bases; unmatched bases: 10. Per the germline V gene, CDR1 is MGHRA and CDR2 is YSYEKL. The CDR3 covers 18 residues. The CDR3 DNA is TGCGCCAGCAGTGTCGGGACTAGCGGGAGGGCCTGGCCCTACGAGCAGTACTTC. This gives the protein CASSVGTSGRAWPYEQYF.

V usage is TRBV5-6 and J usage is TRBJ2-1; the match to TRBD2 covers 8 bases. This CDR3 region has 19 residues. The J segment lost 8 bases and the V segment lost 1 base, leaving 20 bases of the junction unmatched. The germline V gene has CDR1 SGHDT and CDR2 YYEEEE. CDR3 nucleotide sequence: TGTGCCAGCAGCTTGAGGGCGAGCGGGAGACAAAAGATACTCGATGAGCAGTTCTTC. Protein product: CASSLRASGRQKILDEQFF.

This chain connects TRBV5-1 to TRBJ2-3; 8 nucleotides align to TRBD2. V dropped 1 base and J dropped 5; count of bases not matched to a gene: 6. The CDR3 contains 15 residues. Germline V lookup: CDR1 SGHRS, CDR2 YFSETQ. The CDR3 region has the DNA TGCGCCAGCAGCTTGACCAGCGGGGGTGGAGATACGCAGTATTTT. This codes for CASSLTSGGGDTQYF.

V and J are TRBV7-8 and TRBJ2-1; D not resolved. The CDR3 runs to 15 residues. CDR1 SGHVS and CDR2 FQNEAQ come from the germline V gene. V lost 1 base and J 0 bases, leaving 7 bases between the germline ends. CDR3 sequence reads: CASSLGPSSYNEQFF. CDR3 nucleotide sequence: TGTGCCAGCAGCTTAGGTCCTTCCTCCTACAATGAGCAGTTCTTC.

The chain couples TRBV2 to TRBJ2-5, with D possibly TRBD1 on 5 matching bases. The J call could be wrong; TRBJ2-7 is a better fit for the DNA end. The CDR3 contains 12 residues. Germline-derived CDR1 and CDR2 are SNHLY and FYNNEI. The DNA for the CDR3 is TGTGCCAGCAGGCAGGGTGACTACGAGCAGTACTTC. It translates to CASRQGDYEQYF.

Here the CDR3 DNA reads TGTGCCAGCAGGGTTTACCAGGGGAGCGGGAGAGGAGATACGCAGTATTTT. It specifies CASRVYQGSGRGDTQYF. The rearrangement uses TRBV27 and TRBJ2-3; 8 bases map to TRBD2. The germline gives CDR1 MNHEY, CDR2 SMNVEV (reference sequence). V dropped 6 bases and J dropped 5; count of bases not matched to a gene: 16. CDR3 length equals 17 residues.

This clone was counted once. The chain recombines TRBV18 with TRBJ2-7, with unresolved D. Germline CDR1 and CDR2: KGHSH and LQKENI. Trimming stripped 4 bases from V and 3 bases from J, with 10 bases between. The CDR3 sequence is 13 residues long. Here the CDR3 reads CASSLETRYEQYF. The CDR3, as DNA: TGTGCCAGCTCACTCGAGACCCGCTACGAGCAGTACTTC.

This chain links TRBV19 with TRBJ1-2; a possible D gene is TRBD1 (5 bases). CDR1 and CDR2 (germline): LNHDA, SQIVND (reference sequence). Trimming stripped 3 bases from V and 7 bases from J, with 21 bases between. The CDR3 has 16 residues. CDR3 in amino acids: CASSMQGGPTISGYTF. The CDR3 region has the DNA TGTGCCAGTAGTATGCAGGGAGGACCTACGATCTCTGGCTACACCTTC.

The rearrangement uses TRBV5-8 and TRBJ2-7, with 12 bases aligning to TRBD2. This CDR3 region has 16 residues. Germline trimming cut 2 bases from V and 6 bases from J; bases unmatched to any gene: 9. In germline, CDR1 is SGHTS, CDR2 YDEGEE. CDR3 coding DNA: TGTGCCAGCAGCTTCCGGACTAGCGGGGCCTTAGCCGAGCAGTACTTC. Translating gives CASSFRTSGALAEQYF.

This rearrangement joins TRBV19 to TRBJ2-1; no clear D gene. The CDR3 consists of 17 residues. V lost 6 bases, J lost 5 bases, and 23 bases lay in between. The germline V gene has CDR1 LNHDA and CDR2 SQIVND (reference sequence). CDR3: CASRTGFSSPKNNEQFF. CDR3 sequence (DNA): TGTGCCAGTAGAACCGGGTTCTCATCCCCTAAAAACAATGAGCAGTTCTTC.

This sequence joins TRBV9 and TRBJ2-5; 8 nucleotides agree with TRBD1. Germline CDR1 SGDLS, CDR2 YYNGEE. The CDR3 has 15 residues. V gave up 0 bases and J gave up 5 bases; unmatched junction bases: 6. The CDR3 region is CASSVGAGGMETQYF. The CDR3 DNA reads as TGTGCCAGCAGCGTAGGGGCAGGGGGCATGGAGACCCAGTACTTC.

The CDR3 bases are TGCGCCAGCAGGAGGGATCTATTGAACACCGGGGAGCTGTTTTTT. Translating gives CASRRDLLNTGELFF. This chain uses TRBV5-1 with TRBJ2-2; D possibly corresponds to TRBD2 (5 bases). Germline V lookup: CDR1 SGHRS, CDR2 YFSETQ. This CDR3 contains 15 residues. V dropped 5 bases and J dropped 1 base, with 12 bases sitting between them.

The rearrangement links TRBV18 to TRBJ2-3, with a tentative D call TRBD2 (5 bases). V lost 0 bases to trimming and J lost 5 bases, with 9 bases between them. The CDR3 length is 14 residues. In germline, CDR1 is KGHSH, CDR2 LQKENI. The CDR3 DNA follows: TGTGCCAGCTCACCACCGTCAGGAGGAGATACGCAGTATTTT. Its protein is CASSPPSGGDTQYF.

This clone was observed a few times. The CDR3 DNA sequence: TGTGCCAGCAGCTTGACAGGGCAAACCTACGAGCAGTACTTC. Translating it yields CASSLTGQTYEQYF. The chain employs TRBV7-9 and TRBJ2-7; 7 bases are a match to TRBD1. Germline lookup yields CDR1 SEHNR and CDR2 FQNEAQ (reference sequence). Germline trimming cut 3 bases from V and 2 bases from J; bases unmatched to any gene: 4. The CDR3 has 14 residues.

This chain connects TRBV7-8 to TRBJ1-5; no clear D gene. There are 14 residues in the CDR3. V dropped 5 bases and J dropped 9 bases, with 17 bases sitting between them. Germline V gives CDR1 SGHVS, CDR2 FQNEAQ. The CDR3 DNA reads as TGTGCCAGCAGCCATACGCGGGAGGGCTTGCCCCAGCATTTT. The encoded protein is CASSHTREGLPQHF.

The chain is built from TRBV7-2 and TRBJ2-4, with TRBD2 matching 11 bases. The V gene's germline CDR1 is SGHTA and CDR2 FQGNSA. This CDR3 is built from 17 residues. Trimming removed 5 bases from V and 1 base from J; junction bases left unmatched: 7. The CDR3 loop reads CASSLHSGGVAKNIQYF. The DNA of the CDR3 is TGTGCCAGCAGCCTCCATAGCGGGGGGGTTGCCAAAAACATTCAGTACTTC.

The chain has TRBV29-1 and TRBJ1-1, with D perhaps matching TRBD1 (5 bases). Trimming stripped 4 bases from V and 4 bases from J, with 10 bases between. The V gene's germline CDR1 is SQVTM and CDR2 ANQGSEA. The CDR3 runs to 12 residues. This chain's CDR3 is CSVVGGGTEAFF. The CDR3 coding sequence is TGCAGCGTTGTCGGGGGAGGCACTGAAGCTTTCTTT.

The J gene is TRBJ2-2, the V gene TRBV5-4, with 12 bases fitting TRBD2. J lost 6 bases, V lost 4 bases, and 10 bases had no gene match. The CDR3 is made up of 17 amino acids. Germline values: CDR1 SGHNT, CDR2 YYREEE (reference sequence). The chain's CDR3 is CASSGTSGRSSAGELFF. The CDR3 DNA is TGTGCCAGCAGCGGTACTAGCGGGAGGTCCTCGGCCGGGGAGCTGTTTTTT.

J is TRBJ1-1 and V is TRBV5-5, with D possibly TRBD1 on 5 matching bases. The CDR3 has 14 amino acids. Trimming removed 2 bases at V and 1 base at J, with 9 bases between. CDR1 and CDR2 (germline): SGHKS, YYEKEE (reference sequence). The CDR3 region is CASSLQVTNTEAFF. The CDR3 DNA reads TGTGCCAGCAGCTTACAGGTTACGAACACTGAAGCTTTCTTT.

The rearrangement uses TRBV6-5 and TRBJ1-1, with D perhaps matching TRBD1 (5 bases). The V gene's germline CDR1 is MNHEY and CDR2 SVGAGI. The CDR3 sequence is 13 residues long. V was shortened by 10 bases and J by 1 base, with 13 bases between the two germline ends. The CDR3 DNA reads TGTGCCACCTCCTGGGGCCAGAACACTGAAGCTTTCTTT. Protein sequence: CATSWGQNTEAFF.

The CDR3 loop is CSVEEIKQGWGSNEQFF. DNA of the CDR3: TGCAGCGTTGAAGAGATAAAACAGGGGTGGGGTTCGAATGAGCAGTTCTTC. V and J are TRBV29-1 and TRBJ2-1; 7 nucleotides line up with TRBD1. V trimming: 0 bases; J trimming: 7 bases; junction bases outside the gene matches: 15. This CDR3 spans 17 amino acids. The germline V gene has CDR1 SQVTM and CDR2 ANQGSEA.

This chain uses TRBV10-3 with TRBJ1-3; no clear D. The CDR3 length is 15 residues. Germline CDR1 is ENHRY and CDR2 is SYGVKD. With 6 bases removed from V and 4 bases from J, the gap between germline ends came to 16 bases. CDR3 bases: TGTGCCATCAGAATATTAGAGGATTCCGGAAACACCATATATTTT. Translated: CAIRILEDSGNTIYF.

This chain links TRBV6-1 with TRBJ1-1, with unresolved D. Trimming cost V 7 bases and J 4 bases, with 13 bases left between them. CDR3 length: 13 residues. Germline CDR1 and CDR2: MNHNS and SASEGT. CDR3 region: CASTLAGPTEAFF. The CDR3, as DNA: TGTGCCAGCACATTGGCAGGACCCACTGAAGCTTTCTTT.

The J gene is TRBJ2-7, the V gene TRBV10-2, with TRBD1 identical over 9 bases. J lost 4 bases, V lost 4 bases, and 5 bases had no gene match. Germline lookup yields CDR1 WSHSY and CDR2 SAAADI. The CDR3 contains 14 residues. The CDR3 DNA is TGCGCCAGCAGTGTGGACAGGGGCTCGTACGAGCAGTACTTC. As protein: CASSVDRGSYEQYF.